This T cell receptor beta chain was profiled in a study of brain T cells in children with intractable seizures. With 6 bases removed from V and 0 bases from J, the gap between germline ends came to 12 bases. The CDR3 totals 14 residues. CDR1 is SGHNT and CDR2 is YYREEE in the germline V gene (reference sequence). Produced via immunoSEQ multiplex PCR; TCRdb's table is partial and in-frame only. Of 100,000 to 120,000 clones detected, approximately 94% appear once; the ten largest clones hold 3.5% to 4%. This chain joins TRBV5-4 and TRBJ1-2; possibly TRBD1 for D (5 bases). The sequencing used peripheral blood, collected at surgery. This TCR derives from a boy under two years old with hemimegalencephaly and intractable seizures. CDR3 protein: CASTLGGANYGYTF. As DNA, the CDR3 is TGTGCCAGCACCCTGGGGGGGGCTAACTATGGCTACACCTTC. Full variable domain (remainder filled in from reference TRBV5-4 and TRBJ1-2): ETGVTQSPTHLIKTRGQQVTLRCSSQSGHNTVSWYQQALGQGPQFIFQYYREEENGRGNFPPRFSGLQFPNYSSELNVNALELDDSALYLCASTLGGANYGYTFGSGTRLTVV.